The source of this T cell receptor beta chain is a study of T-cell reconstitution after alpha-beta-depleted transplantation in children. As to this clonotype: Its cognate antigen is unknown.

Broader study findings: Alpha-beta T cells present about two months after transplant were reported to originate from several hundred expanded graft clones. Elevated TCRbeta diversity at day 60 was traced, in some patients, to surviving recipient T cells and thymic progenitors. Most T-cell counts and diversity one year after the transplant came from T cells that were newly produced.

The TCRbeta library was prepared with unique molecular identifiers. In TCRdb, the PCR reads were re-called with MiXCR into one record per CDR3 protein. The profile covers 330,000 or so distinct CDR3 sequences, with roughly 8.2% appearing a single time and approximately 8.6% taken by the ten largest. The sequences come from peripheral blood, collected 360 days after TCRalphabeta/CD19-depleted stem cell transplant. This TCR derives from a female patient aged 2-15 years who had a stem cell transplant for Fanconi anemia, so the T cells may come from the graft donor.

CDR3 nucleotides: TGTGCCAGCAGTTTTAACCTAAATCAGCCCCAGCATTTT. It specifies CASSFNLNQPQHF. The rearrangement links TRBV28 to TRBJ1-5; D is unclear. The germline CDR1 and CDR2 sequences are MDHEN and SYDVKM. Trimming removed 3 bases at V and 4 bases at J, with 7 bases between. The CDR3 totals 13 residues.